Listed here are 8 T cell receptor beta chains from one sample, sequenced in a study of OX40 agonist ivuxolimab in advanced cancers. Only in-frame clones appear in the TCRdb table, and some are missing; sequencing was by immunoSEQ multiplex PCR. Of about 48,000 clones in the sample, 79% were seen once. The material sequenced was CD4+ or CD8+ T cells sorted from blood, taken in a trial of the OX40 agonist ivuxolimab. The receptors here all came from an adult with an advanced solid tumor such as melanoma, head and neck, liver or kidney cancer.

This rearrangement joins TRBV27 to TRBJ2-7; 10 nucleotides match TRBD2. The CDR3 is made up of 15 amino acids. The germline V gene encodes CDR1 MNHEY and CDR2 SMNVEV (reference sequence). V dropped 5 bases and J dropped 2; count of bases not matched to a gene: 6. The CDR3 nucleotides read TGTGCCAGCAGTCCACTAGCGGGGACAGCCTACGAGCAGTACTTC. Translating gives CASSPLAGTAYEQYF.

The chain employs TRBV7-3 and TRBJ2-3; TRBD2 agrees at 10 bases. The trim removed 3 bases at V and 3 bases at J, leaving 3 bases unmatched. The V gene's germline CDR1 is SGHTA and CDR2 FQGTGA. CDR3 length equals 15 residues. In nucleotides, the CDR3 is TGTGCCAGCAGCTTGACTAGCGGGTATACAGATACGCAGTATTTT. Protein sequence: CASSLTSGYTDTQYF. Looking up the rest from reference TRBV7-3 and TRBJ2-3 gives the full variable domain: GAGVSQTPSNKVTEKGKYVELRCDPISGHTALYWYRQSLGQGPEFLIYFQGTGAADDSGLPNDRFFAVRPEGSVSTLKIQRTERGDSAVYLCASSLTSGYTDTQYFGPGTRLTVL.

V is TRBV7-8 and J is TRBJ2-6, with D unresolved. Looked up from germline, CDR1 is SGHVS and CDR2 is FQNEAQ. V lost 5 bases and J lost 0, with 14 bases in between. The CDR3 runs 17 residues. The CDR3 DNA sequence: TGTGCCAGCAGCCCCCCCGACCCAGACTCTGGGGCCAACGTCCTGACTTTC. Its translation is CASSPPDPDSGANVLTF.

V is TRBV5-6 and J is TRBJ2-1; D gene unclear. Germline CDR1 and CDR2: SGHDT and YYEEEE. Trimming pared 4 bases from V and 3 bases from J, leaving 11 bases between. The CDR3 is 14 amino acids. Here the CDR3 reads CASSPGGYYNEQFF. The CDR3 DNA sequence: TGTGCCAGCAGCCCTGGCGGATACTACAATGAGCAGTTCTTC.

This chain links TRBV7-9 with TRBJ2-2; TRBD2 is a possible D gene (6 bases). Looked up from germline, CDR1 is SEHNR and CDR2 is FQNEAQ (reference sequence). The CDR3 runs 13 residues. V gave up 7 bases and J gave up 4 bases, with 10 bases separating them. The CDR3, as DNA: TGTGCCAGCACGGTAGCGGCCACCGGGGAGCTGTTTTTT. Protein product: CASTVAATGELFF.

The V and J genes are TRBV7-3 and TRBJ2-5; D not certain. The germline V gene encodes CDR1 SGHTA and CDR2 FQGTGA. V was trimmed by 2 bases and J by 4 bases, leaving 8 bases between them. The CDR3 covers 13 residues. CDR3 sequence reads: CASSLGPGETQYF. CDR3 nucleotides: TGTGCCAGCAGCTTAGGGCCAGGAGAGACCCAGTACTTC.

The CDR3 region is CASSVRGGISGGNTIYF. Here the CDR3 DNA reads TGCGCCAGCAGTGTCCGGGGGGGAATTAGTGGCGGAAACACCATATATTTT. This chain joins TRBV5-1 and TRBJ1-3, with D possibly matching TRBD1 (5 bases). This CDR3 spans 17 amino acids. With 5 bases removed from V and 4 bases from J, the gap between germline ends came to 22 bases. Germline V CDR1 and CDR2: SGHRS, YFSETQ.

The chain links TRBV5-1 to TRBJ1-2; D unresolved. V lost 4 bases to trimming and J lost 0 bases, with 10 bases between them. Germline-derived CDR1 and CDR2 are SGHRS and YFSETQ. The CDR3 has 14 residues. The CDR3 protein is CASSTDPSNYGYTF. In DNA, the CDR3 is TGCGCCAGCAGCACAGACCCGTCTAACTATGGCTACACCTTC.